The present T cell receptor (beta chain) was sequenced within a study of radiotherapy plus CTLA-4 blockade in lung cancer. Libraries were prepared by immunoSEQ multiplex PCR; TCRdb keeps only in-frame clonotypes and omits some of them. The profile shows about 56,000 clones, around 85% of them singletons. The sample was peripheral blood, taken from a patient treated with radiotherapy plus ipilimumab. The clonotype was recovered from a human donor with non-small cell lung cancer who had a complete response to radiotherapy plus ipilimumab.

The CDR3 loop reads CASSPARGETQYF. CDR3 sequence (DNA): TGTGCCAGCTCACCGGCTAGGGGAGAGACCCAGTACTTC. This chain connects TRBV18 to TRBJ2-5, with D possibly TRBD1 on 5 matching bases. The germline V and J ends were trimmed by 3 bases and 4 bases, with 9 bases remaining between them. The CDR3 sequence is 13 residues long. Germline values: CDR1 KGHSH, CDR2 LQKENI.